A selection of T cell receptor beta chains follows, all from one sample in a study of blood T cells in healthy people across ages. TCRdb processed the 5' RACE reads anew with MiXCR; each CDR3 protein has one entry. The sample holds roughly 800,000 distinct CDR3 sequences, about 55% seen once. The sample comprised blood. The receptors were sampled from a man aged 80 or over in good health. Each CDR3 is given with its conserved first and last residue. D genes are given only for firm matches. Not all rows give a size; the values are once, few, many and, for expanded clones, a class.

v_call: TRBV7-2
clone_size: -
d_call: TRBD1
j_call: TRBJ1-4
cdr3_aa: CASSSNTGGPTTNEKLFF
cdr3_nt: TGTGCCAGCAGCTCGAACACAGGGGGCCCCACAACTAATGAAAAACTGTTTTTT

v_call: TRBV20-1
clone_size: few
d_call: -
j_call: TRBJ2-5
cdr3_aa: CSAGEGAQYF
cdr3_nt: TGCAGTGCTGGGGAAGGGGCCCAGTACTTC

v_call: TRBV24-1
clone_size: -
d_call: TRBD1
j_call: TRBJ1-4
cdr3_aa: CATSSPGGGDEKLFF
cdr3_nt: TGTGCCACCAGCAGCCCAGGGGGCGGTGATGAAAAACTGTTTTTT

v_call: TRBV7-2
clone_size: -
d_call: -
j_call: TRBJ2-3
cdr3_aa: CASSLDAPYAYF
cdr3_nt: TGTGCCAGCAGCTTAGATGCCCCCTACGCGTATTTT

v_call: TRBV3-1
clone_size: once
d_call: -
j_call: TRBJ1-1
cdr3_aa: CASSQDGRGWGRNTEAFF
cdr3_nt: TGTGCCAGCAGCCAAGATGGCAGGGGATGGGGCCGGAACACTGAAGCTTTCTTT

v_call: TRBV9
clone_size: -
d_call: TRBD2
j_call: TRBJ2-7
cdr3_aa: CASSAAGGPYNEQYF
cdr3_nt: TGTGCCAGCAGCGCTGCGGGAGGACCTTACAATGAGCAGTACTTC

v_call: TRBV5-1
clone_size: -
d_call: TRBD2
j_call: TRBJ2-4
cdr3_aa: CASSLGTSGRRSGVQQYF
cdr3_nt: TGCGCCAGCAGCTTGGGAACTAGCGGGAGGAGATCAGGGGTTCAGCAGTACTTC

v_call: TRBV9
clone_size: few
d_call: TRBD2
j_call: TRBJ2-3
cdr3_aa: CASSVTSAHTDTQYF
cdr3_nt: TGTGCCAGCAGCGTAACTAGCGCCCACACAGATACGCAGTATTTT

v_call: TRBV7-2
clone_size: -
d_call: -
j_call: TRBJ2-1
cdr3_aa: CASSPPSVNEQFF
cdr3_nt: TGTGCCAGCAGCCCCCCCTCGGTGAATGAGCAGTTCTTC

v_call: TRBV15
clone_size: -
d_call: -
j_call: TRBJ2-1
cdr3_aa: CATSRDGGDEQFF
cdr3_nt: TGTGCCACCAGCAGAGATGGGGGAGATGAGCAGTTCTTC

v_call: TRBV5-1
clone_size: once
d_call: TRBD1
j_call: TRBJ2-7
cdr3_aa: CASSSAGDSSYEQYF
cdr3_nt: TGCGCCAGCAGCTCGGCCGGGGACAGCTCCTACGAGCAGTACTTC

v_call: TRBV30
clone_size: few
d_call: -
j_call: TRBJ2-7
cdr3_aa: CAWSVLGSGQYF
cdr3_nt: TGTGCCTGGAGTGTACTAGGTTCGGGGCAGTACTTC

v_call: TRBV7-9
clone_size: -
d_call: -
j_call: TRBJ2-4
cdr3_aa: CANSLDGNIQYF
cdr3_nt: TGTGCCAACAGCTTGGATGGGAACATTCAGTACTTC

v_call: TRBV12-5
clone_size: -
d_call: -
j_call: TRBJ2-7
cdr3_aa: CASGLGDPIYEQYF
cdr3_nt: TGTGCTAGTGGTTTGGGGGACCCTATCTACGAGCAGTACTTC

v_call: TRBV11-2
clone_size: -
d_call: -
j_call: TRBJ2-7
cdr3_aa: CASSFVGGHGRGEQYF
cdr3_nt: TGTGCCAGCAGCTTCGTAGGGGGACACGGACGTGGTGAGCAGTACTTC

v_call: TRBV28
clone_size: few
d_call: -
j_call: TRBJ2-7
cdr3_aa: CASSLYSTRPQSLYEQYF
cdr3_nt: TGTGCCAGCAGTTTGTACTCCACCAGGCCTCAGTCTCTCTACGAGCAGTACTTC

v_call: TRBV29-1
clone_size: -
d_call: -
j_call: TRBJ2-3
cdr3_aa: CSVAQRYTDTQYF
cdr3_nt: TGCAGCGTTGCACAGCGATACACAGATACGCAGTATTTT

v_call: TRBV12-3/TRBV12-4
clone_size: -
d_call: -
j_call: TRBJ1-5
cdr3_aa: CASSSNYSNQPQHF
cdr3_nt: TGTGCCAGCAGCTCGAATTATAGCAATCAGCCCCAGCATTTT

v_call: TRBV6-1
clone_size: -
d_call: -
j_call: TRBJ2-6
cdr3_aa: CASSLRGTSSGANVPTF
cdr3_nt: TGTGCCAGCAGTCTTAGGGGGACAAGCTCTGGGGCCAACGTCCCGACTTTC

v_call: TRBV27
clone_size: -
d_call: TRBD2
j_call: TRBJ2-2
cdr3_aa: CASSSLAGGNTGELFF
cdr3_nt: TGTGCCAGCAGTTCCCTAGCGGGAGGGAACACCGGGGAGCTGTTTTTT

v_call: TRBV10-3
clone_size: -
d_call: -
j_call: TRBJ1-4
cdr3_aa: CATGVGGGEKLFF
cdr3_nt: TGTGCCACGGGTGTCGGGGGGGGAGAAAAACTGTTTTTT

v_call: TRBV2
clone_size: -
d_call: TRBD2
j_call: TRBJ2-1
cdr3_aa: CASPGLANNEQFF
cdr3_nt: TGTGCCAGCCCGGGACTAGCGAACAATGAGCAGTTCTTC

v_call: TRBV28
clone_size: -
d_call: -
j_call: TRBJ2-7
cdr3_aa: CASSFWRISYEQYF
cdr3_nt: TGTGCCAGCAGTTTTTGGAGGATCTCCTACGAGCAGTACTTC

v_call: TRBV25-1
clone_size: few
d_call: -
j_call: TRBJ2-7
cdr3_aa: CASRGGQNSYEQYF
cdr3_nt: TGTGCCAGCAGAGGCGGACAGAACTCCTACGAGCAGTACTTC

v_call: TRBV7-9
clone_size: few
d_call: -
j_call: TRBJ2-6
cdr3_aa: CASSWGAGANVLTF
cdr3_nt: TGTGCCAGCAGCTGGGGGGCTGGGGCCAACGTCCTGACTTTC

v_call: TRBV11-1
clone_size: -
d_call: -
j_call: TRBJ2-1
cdr3_aa: CASSLGAAGNEQFF
cdr3_nt: TGTGCCAGCAGCCTGGGGGCAGCGGGGAATGAGCAGTTCTTC

v_call: TRBV25-1
clone_size: once
d_call: TRBD1
j_call: TRBJ1-1
cdr3_aa: CASSALGGYTEAFF
cdr3_nt: TGTGCCAGCAGTGCCCTAGGGGGCTACACTGAAGCTTTCTTT

v_call: TRBV5-1
clone_size: few
d_call: -
j_call: TRBJ2-1
cdr3_aa: CASSSTDISYNEQFF
cdr3_nt: TGCGCCAGCAGCTCTACAGATATCTCCTACAATGAGCAGTTCTTC

v_call: TRBV7-6
clone_size: -
d_call: -
j_call: TRBJ2-5
cdr3_aa: CASSQLGSGETQYF
cdr3_nt: TGTGCCAGCAGCCAACTTGGGTCGGGGGAGACCCAGTACTTC

v_call: TRBV5-1
clone_size: once
d_call: TRBD2
j_call: TRBJ2-1
cdr3_aa: CASSLERLAGDNEQFF
cdr3_nt: TGCGCCAGCAGCTTGGAACGCCTAGCGGGAGACAATGAGCAGTTCTTC

v_call: TRBV20-1
clone_size: -
d_call: -
j_call: TRBJ2-3
cdr3_aa: CSATSLSFRDGMYF
cdr3_nt: TGCAGTGCCACCTCTCTATCCTTCCGGGACGGGATGTATTTT

v_call: TRBV13
clone_size: -
d_call: -
j_call: TRBJ1-1
cdr3_aa: CASSLRIGPGANTEAFF
cdr3_nt: TGTGCCAGCAGCTTAAGAATTGGGCCAGGGGCGAACACTGAAGCTTTCTTT

v_call: TRBV4-2
clone_size: -
d_call: TRBD1
j_call: TRBJ2-7
cdr3_aa: CASSRTGTGVSYEQYF
cdr3_nt: TGTGCCAGCAGCCGCACCGGGACAGGGGTCTCCTACGAGCAGTACTTC

v_call: TRBV6-6
clone_size: once
d_call: -
j_call: TRBJ2-1
cdr3_aa: CASSYGGNPYNEQFF
cdr3_nt: TGTGCCAGCAGTTACGGGGGGAACCCTTACAATGAGCAGTTCTTC

v_call: TRBV7-2
clone_size: -
d_call: -
j_call: TRBJ2-6
cdr3_aa: CASSLVSGAGGANVLTF
cdr3_nt: TGTGCCAGCAGCTTAGTTTCGGGGGCAGGTGGGGCCAACGTCCTGACTTTC

v_call: TRBV6-5
clone_size: -
d_call: TRBD2
j_call: TRBJ2-5
cdr3_aa: CASSLAGGWTQYF
cdr3_nt: TGTGCCAGCAGCTTAGCGGGGGGGTGGACCCAGTACTTC

v_call: TRBV20-1
clone_size: -
d_call: -
j_call: TRBJ2-5
cdr3_aa: CSAGDPEGETQYF
cdr3_nt: TGCAGTGCCGGGGACCCTGAGGGAGAGACCCAGTACTTC

v_call: TRBV4-1
clone_size: -
d_call: -
j_call: TRBJ2-1
cdr3_aa: CASSQEGWNEQFF
cdr3_nt: TGCGCCAGCAGCCAAGAAGGGTGGAATGAGCAGTTCTTC

v_call: TRBV21-1
clone_size: -
d_call: -
j_call: TRBJ2-7
cdr3_aa: CASSKGQTSYEQYF
cdr3_nt: TGTGCCAGCAGTAAGGGACAAACCTCCTACGAGCAGTACTTC

v_call: TRBV29-1
clone_size: many
d_call: -
j_call: TRBJ2-5
cdr3_aa: CSVAVAQETQYF
cdr3_nt: TGCAGCGTCGCCGTTGCACAAGAGACCCAGTACTTC

v_call: TRBV20-1
clone_size: -
d_call: -
j_call: TRBJ2-1
cdr3_aa: CSARAGAPHEQFF
cdr3_nt: TGCAGTGCTAGAGCGGGAGCACCGCATGAGCAGTTCTTC

v_call: TRBV27
clone_size: few
d_call: -
j_call: TRBJ2-1
cdr3_aa: CASSEGLLPYNEQFF
cdr3_nt: TGTGCCAGCAGCGAGGGACTTCTTCCCTACAATGAGCAGTTCTTC

v_call: TRBV20-1
clone_size: -
d_call: -
j_call: TRBJ2-7
cdr3_aa: CSANAGSWEQYF
cdr3_nt: TGCAGTGCCAATGCCGGCAGCTGGGAGCAGTACTTC

v_call: TRBV11-2
clone_size: -
d_call: TRBD2
j_call: TRBJ2-7
cdr3_aa: CASSQGAGAPYEQYF
cdr3_nt: TGTGCCAGCAGCCAGGGAGCGGGGGCCCCTTACGAGCAGTACTTC

v_call: TRBV2
clone_size: -
d_call: -
j_call: TRBJ1-1
cdr3_aa: CASTAGGGRDTEAFF
cdr3_nt: TGTGCCAGCACCGCCGGGGGCGGAAGGGACACTGAAGCTTTCTTT

v_call: TRBV29-1
clone_size: -
d_call: -
j_call: TRBJ2-1
cdr3_aa: CSVSVLSYNEQFF
cdr3_nt: TGCAGCGTTTCTGTACTCAGCTACAATGAGCAGTTCTTC

v_call: TRBV6-1
clone_size: -
d_call: TRBD2
j_call: TRBJ2-3
cdr3_aa: CASSPPRAGVRGTDTQYF
cdr3_nt: TGTGCCAGCAGTCCCCCTCGAGCGGGAGTGAGGGGCACAGATACGCAGTATTTT

v_call: TRBV11-2
clone_size: few
d_call: -
j_call: TRBJ1-2
cdr3_aa: CASSPRVYGYTF
cdr3_nt: TGTGCCAGCAGCCCCCGTGTCTATGGCTACACCTTC

v_call: TRBV5-1
clone_size: few
d_call: -
j_call: TRBJ2-7
cdr3_aa: CASSPGTESSYEQYF
cdr3_nt: TGCGCCAGCAGCCCGGGGACTGAAAGCTCCTACGAGCAGTACTTC

v_call: TRBV29-1
clone_size: -
d_call: -
j_call: TRBJ2-7
cdr3_aa: CSVGRPSYEQYF
cdr3_nt: TGCAGCGTAGGTCGGCCGTCCTACGAGCAGTACTTC

v_call: TRBV20-1
clone_size: few
d_call: -
j_call: TRBJ1-5
cdr3_aa: CSARDRPGQGPSNQPQHF
cdr3_nt: TGCAGTGCTAGAGACCGCCCGGGGCAGGGGCCTAGCAATCAGCCCCAGCATTTT

v_call: TRBV28
clone_size: -
d_call: -
j_call: TRBJ1-2
cdr3_aa: CASSLSLRDYGYGYTF
cdr3_nt: TGTGCCAGCAGTTTATCGTTGAGGGATTATGGCTATGGCTACACCTTC

v_call: TRBV24-1
clone_size: -
d_call: -
j_call: TRBJ2-3
cdr3_aa: CATSDQGGRTDTQYF
cdr3_nt: TGTGCCACCAGTGATCAGGGGGGTCGCACAGATACGCAGTATTTT

v_call: TRBV5-1
clone_size: -
d_call: -
j_call: TRBJ1-2
cdr3_aa: CASSLKIDYGYTF
cdr3_nt: TGCGCCAGCAGCTTGAAGATCGACTATGGCTACACCTTC

v_call: TRBV7-9
clone_size: -
d_call: -
j_call: TRBJ2-6
cdr3_aa: CASSLRAEAISGANVLTF
cdr3_nt: TGTGCCAGCAGCCTACGGGCCGAGGCCATCTCTGGGGCCAACGTCCTGACTTTC